The 21 T cell receptor beta chains below come from one sample, sequenced in a study of low-dose radiotherapy and immunotherapy resistance in tumors. Both TCRalpha and TCRbeta chains were reverse transcribed with V-gene-specific primers. With a V-primer adapter and a constant-region primer, TCRs were amplified for 20 PCR cycles. One entry per CDR3 protein, called by TCRdb with MiXCR from the reads. Of tens of thousands of distinct CDR3 sequences in the sample, 15% to 20% were seen once. As for time point: after trial treatment. Treatment noted: LDRT plus nivolumab, ipilimumab, low-dose cyclophosphamide and aspirin (RACIN trial). The sample here was PBMCs, taken after low-dose radiotherapy plus immunotherapy. These receptors originate from a male donor with prostate cancer.

As for this clonotype: A far larger clone lies a single base away; this is likely a read error. The chain links TRBV28 to TRBJ2-1, with D tentatively TRBD1 (6 bases). This CDR3 spans 15 amino acids. V was trimmed by 6 bases and J by 10 bases, leaving 22 bases between them. Germline V lookup: CDR1 MDHEN, CDR2 SYDVKM. The CDR3 loop is CASRDSSGQSYEQFF. CDR3 coding DNA: TGTGCCAGCAGGGACAGCTCCGGACAGAGCTACGAGCAGTTCTTC.

The chain links TRBV9 to TRBJ1-6; unclear D gene. V gave up 0 bases and J gave up 9 bases, with 10 bases separating them. CDR3 length: 14 amino acids. Per the germline V gene, CDR1 is SGDLS and CDR2 is YYNGEE. CDR3 region: CASSVATEGSPLHF. CDR3 DNA sequence: TGTGCCAGCAGCGTAGCCACAGAAGGTTCACCCCTCCACTTT.

This clonotype has only a few counts. A much larger clone lies one base from this, so it may be a read error. V and J are TRBV28 and TRBJ2-7, with TRBD1 matching over 11 bases. The CDR3 loop spans 16 amino acids. The V segment lost 5 bases and the J segment 7 bases; nucleotides outside the gene matches: 13. Germline V CDR1 and CDR2: MDHEN, SYDVKM. The CDR3 sequence is CASSLVGDRGSKEQYF. As DNA, the CDR3 is TGTGCCAGCAGTCTCGTCGGGGACAGGGGGTCAAAAGAGCAGTACTTC.

This clonotype has a count of ten or more. The chain uses TRBV5-1 and TRBJ2-3; no clear D. Germline loops: CDR1 SGHRS, CDR2 YFSETQ. The ends were cut back, 3 bases at V and 0 bases at J, with 14 bases in the middle. The CDR3 is 16 residues long. The CDR3 DNA reads TGCGCCAGCAGCTGGACCTATGGCGGAAGCACAGATACGCAGTATTTT. Translating it yields CASSWTYGGSTDTQYF.

As concerns this clonotype: This likely stems from a read error, as it lies one base from a far larger clone. The chain joins TRBV2 to TRBJ2-1, with D maybe TRBD1 (6 bases). Trimming cost V 7 bases and J 10 bases, with 23 bases left between them. CDR1 is SNHLY and CDR2 is FYNNEI in the germline V gene. This CDR3 region has 15 residues. CDR3 sequence (DNA): TGTGCCAGCAACGCCAGGACGGACAGCTCCTACGAGCAGTTCTTC. It is translated as CASNARTDSSYEQFF.

J is TRBJ2-2 and V is TRBV3-1, with 10 bases matching TRBD2. Germline CDR1 is LGHDT and CDR2 is YNNKEL (reference sequence). After removal of 5 bases from V and 7 bases from J, the junction contained 16 bases not matched to a gene. The CDR3 extends over 18 amino acids. The CDR3, as DNA: TGTGCCAGCAGCTACTACGCACTAGCGGGAAATCAGCACGGGGAGCTGTTTTTT. Residues: CASSYYALAGNQHGELFF.

V usage is TRBV29-1 and J usage is TRBJ2-5; TRBD2 is a possible D gene (5 bases). The CDR3 has 12 residues. The germline V gene has CDR1 SQVTM and CDR2 ANQGSEA. Trimming shortened V by 6 bases and J by 2 bases, and 10 bases separated the two germline ends. CDR3 in DNA: TGCAGCGTCCCGGACTGGCAAGAGACCCAGTACTTC. Encoded protein: CSVPDWQETQYF.

This clonotype was counted at least ten times. The chain links TRBV18 to TRBJ1-5; D gene ambiguous. CDR1 is KGHSH, CDR2 LQKENI, per germline. Between the trimmed V and J ends, which lost 2 bases and 2 bases, there was a span of 13 bases. There are 16 residues in the CDR3. The CDR3 sequence: CASSPFFAGGNQPQHF. In nucleotides, the CDR3 is TGTGCCAGCTCACCATTTTTCGCCGGAGGCAATCAGCCCCAGCATTTT.

As to this clonotype: A much larger clone differs from this one at a single base, so this may be a read error. This chain links TRBV30 with TRBJ1-2, with a tentative D call TRBD1 (6 bases). V was shortened by 4 bases and J by 7 bases, with 13 bases between the two germline ends. Looked up from germline, CDR1 is GTSNPN and CDR2 is SVGIG (reference sequence). This CDR3 is 12 amino acids long. The CDR3 loop is CAWMGAPTGYTF. CDR3 nucleotide sequence: TGTGCCTGGATGGGGGCGCCGACTGGCTACACCTTC. The whole variable domain, filled in from reference TRBV30 and TRBJ1-2, reads SQTIHQWPATLVQPVGSPLSLECTVEGTSNPNLYWYRQAAGRGLQLLFYSVGIGQISSEVPQNLSASRPQDRQFILSSKKLLLSDSGFYLCAWMGAPTGYTFGSGTRLTVV.

The chain employs TRBV18 and TRBJ1-1, with unresolved D. Germline V gene sequence: CDR1 KGHSH, CDR2 LQKENI. Trimming shortened V by 1 base and J by 4 bases, and 10 bases separated the two germline ends. The length of the CDR3 is 14 residues. The CDR3 nucleotides are TGTGCCAGCTCACCACAGGGAATGCGCACTGAAGCTTTCTTT. Amino acid sequence: CASSPQGMRTEAFF.

This clonotype showed up many times. The chain carries TRBV7-9 and TRBJ2-3; 12 nucleotides match TRBD2. CDR1 and CDR2 (germline): SEHNR, FQNEAQ (reference sequence). Trimming took 6 bases from V and 4 from J; bases not matched to a gene: 11. The length of the CDR3 is 17 residues. DNA of the CDR3: TGTGCCAGCAGTTTTTATAGGACTAGCGGGACCGCAGATACGCAGTATTTT. Amino acid sequence: CASSFYRTSGTADTQYF.

In its sample, this clonotype was seen many times. The V gene is TRBV10-3, the J gene TRBJ2-2; D may be TRBD2 (5 bases). CDR1 and CDR2 (germline): ENHRY, SYGVKD. This CDR3 region has 13 residues. The V end was cut by 10 bases, the J end by 4 bases, with 13 bases between. For the CDR3, the DNA is TGTGCCACACGGGGTATTGGCACCGGGGAGCTGTTTTTT. It yields the protein CATRGIGTGELFF.

This clonotype was observed at least ten times. The rearrangement links TRBV30 to TRBJ2-2; D is undetermined. Germline lookup yields CDR1 GTSNPN and CDR2 SVGIG (reference sequence). The CDR3 sequence is 14 residues long. Trimming left V 7 bases short and J 0 bases short, with 12 bases between. The CDR3 bases are TGTGCCTCCACGGTAACCTCGAACACCGGGGAGCTGTTTTTT. It is translated as CASTVTSNTGELFF.

This clonotype was recorded many times. V and J are TRBV2 and TRBJ2-3; 10 bases match TRBD2. The CDR3 extends over 18 amino acids. V lost 2 bases, J lost 1 base, and 9 bases stayed unmatched. Germline CDR1 SNHLY, CDR2 FYNNEI. As DNA, the CDR3 is TGTGCCAGCAGTGAATTAGCGGGAGGTACGAGGGGCACAGATACGCAGTATTTT. It specifies CASSELAGGTRGTDTQYF.

This clonotype was seen ten or more times. The rearrangement links TRBV27 to TRBJ2-2, with 13 bases matching TRBD2. The germline CDR1 and CDR2 sequences are MNHEY and SMNVEV (reference sequence). J was trimmed by 5 bases and V by 3 bases; bases with no gene match: 9. This CDR3 contains 18 residues. This CDR3 reads CASSFRTLTSGGTGELFF. CDR3 coding DNA: TGTGCCAGCAGTTTTAGGACCTTGACTAGCGGGGGGACCGGGGAGCTGTTTTTT.

This clonotype was seen ten or more times. J is TRBJ2-7 and V is TRBV19; the D call may be TRBD1 or TRBD2 (5 bases each). CDR3 length: 13 residues. Trimming shortened V by 5 bases and J by 5 bases, and 13 bases separated the two germline ends. CDR1 and CDR2 from the germline V gene are LNHDA and SQIVND (reference sequence). Written as DNA, the CDR3 is TGTGCCAGTAGTCCACGGGGCGGCAACGAGCAGTACTTC. Translated, it gives CASSPRGGNEQYF. The full variable domain, with the rest looked up from reference TRBV19 and TRBJ2-7, is DGGITQSPKYLFRKEGQNVTLSCEQNLNHDAMYWYRQDPGQGLRLIYYSQIVNDFQKGDIAEGYSVSREKKESFPLTVTSAQKNPTAFYLCASSPRGGNEQYFGPGTRLTVT.

Concerning this clonotype itself: A much bigger clone sits one base away, suggesting this may be a read error. V usage is TRBV12-3 or TRBV12-4 and J usage is TRBJ2-1; 10 nucleotides agree with TRBD1. The CDR3 extends over 15 amino acids. V lost 8 bases and J lost 13; bases outside the gene matches: 17. The chain's CDR3 is CASLKDRGVGVTQFF. In nucleotides, the CDR3 is TGTGCCAGCTTGAAGGACAGGGGGGTCGGTGTGACCCAGTTCTTC.

The table lists this clonotype with many counts. The rearrangement joins TRBV28 to TRBJ1-5, with 7 bases aligning to TRBD1. V gave up 0 bases and J gave up 5 bases; unmatched junction bases: 10. This CDR3 spans 17 amino acids. Germline-derived CDR1 and CDR2 are MDHEN and SYDVKM. CDR3 loop: CASSLWTGTTLDQPQHF. In DNA, the CDR3 is TGTGCCAGCAGTTTATGGACAGGGACGACTTTGGATCAGCCCCAGCATTTT.

The chain uses TRBV5-1 and TRBJ1-1; D ambiguous. Trimming cost V 4 bases and J 0 bases, with 25 bases left between them. CDR1 is SGHRS, CDR2 YFSETQ, per germline. This CDR3 comprises 19 residues. The chain's CDR3 is CASSGRLETPDVMNTEAFF. In DNA form, the CDR3 reads TGCGCCAGCAGCGGAAGGTTGGAGACACCGGATGTCATGAACACTGAAGCTTTCTTT.

This clonotype was seen repeatedly, ten times or more. The chain links TRBV19 to TRBJ2-5; D ambiguous. Trimming removed 2 bases at V and 1 base at J, with 5 bases between. The CDR3 runs to 13 residues. The V gene's germline CDR1 is LNHDA and CDR2 SQIVND (reference sequence). CDR3 sequence reads: CASSIWSQETQYF. DNA of the CDR3: TGTGCCAGTAGTATATGGAGCCAAGAGACCCAGTACTTC.

Ten or more counts support this clonotype. The chain carries TRBV24-1 and TRBJ2-3, with 9 bases matching TRBD1. V lost 4 bases, J lost 1 base, and 8 bases stayed unmatched. CDR3 length: 17 residues. Germline V gene sequence: CDR1 KGHDR, CDR2 SFDVKD. In nucleotides, the CDR3 is TGTGCCACCAGTGACCGACCACAGGGGGCGGGCACAGATACGCAGTATTTT. It encodes CATSDRPQGAGTDTQYF.